Listed here are 21 T cell receptor beta chains from one sample, sequenced in a study of OX40 agonist ivuxolimab in advanced cancers. The table came from immunoSEQ multiplex PCR; TCRdb's copy has only in-frame clones and leaves some out. The sample lists around 74,000 clones; under 90% were seen once. Sequenced here: CD4+ or CD8+ T cells sorted from blood, sampled in a trial of the OX40 agonist ivuxolimab. The receptor set was obtained from an adult with an advanced solid tumor such as melanoma, head and neck, liver or kidney cancer.

The chain recombines TRBV6-5 with TRBJ2-7, with D unresolved. Trimming left V 0 bases short and J 6 bases short, with 6 bases between. Germline-derived CDR1 and CDR2 are MNHEY and SVGAGI. The CDR3 extends over 12 amino acids. Here the CDR3 DNA reads TGTGCCAGCAGTTACTCGATGGGCGAGCAGTACTTC. This sequence encodes CASSYSMGEQYF.

The chain employs TRBV28 and TRBJ2-5, with D unresolved. Trimming pared 5 bases from V and 2 bases from J, leaving 12 bases between. CDR3 length: 14 residues. Germline CDR1 and CDR2: MDHEN and SYDVKM. CDR3 sequence: CASSTYSEQETQYF. CDR3 DNA sequence: TGTGCCAGCAGTACTTATTCAGAGCAAGAGACCCAGTACTTC.

The chain links TRBV10-2 to TRBJ1-3, with 8 bases matching TRBD1. V lost 7 bases, J lost 0 bases, and 14 bases stayed unmatched. This CDR3 spans 18 amino acids. The V gene's germline CDR1 is WSHSY and CDR2 SAAADI. CDR3 loop: CASTGLGRTGTSGNTIYF. CDR3 coding DNA: TGCGCCAGCACCGGACTGGGTCGGACAGGGACCTCTGGAAACACCATATATTTT.

The chain employs TRBV19 and TRBJ2-3, with D tentatively TRBD2 (6 bases). Germline CDR1 reads LNHDA; CDR2 reads SQIVND (reference sequence). V lost 1 base and J 0 bases, leaving 14 bases between the germline ends. This CDR3 spans 17 amino acids. CDR3 sequence reads: CASSIGGAGFSTDTQYF. Written as DNA, the CDR3 is TGTGCCAGTAGTATAGGCGGGGCGGGATTTAGCACAGATACGCAGTATTTT. Filled out from reference TRBV19 and TRBJ2-3, the complete variable domain reads DGGITQSPKYLFRKEGQNVTLSCEQNLNHDAMYWYRQDPGQGLRLIYYSQIVNDFQKGDIAEGYSVSREKKESFPLTVTSAQKNPTAFYLCASSIGGAGFSTDTQYFGPGTRLTVL.

There are a few counts of this clone. The rearrangement joins TRBV6-5 to TRBJ1-2, with D unclear. The CDR3 has 11 amino acids. Trimming left V 10 bases short and J 7 bases short, with 13 bases between. Germline CDR1 and CDR2: MNHEY and SVGAGI. The CDR3 protein is CATMDPAGYTF. The CDR3 coding sequence is TGTGCCACCATGGACCCGGCTGGCTACACCTTC.

The CDR3 DNA sequence: TGTGCCAGCAGTCTGAGAGGGGAGGGTTATGGCTACACCTTC. As protein: CASSLRGEGYGYTF. This chain connects TRBV28 to TRBJ1-2; TRBD1 might be the D (5 bases). Germline V gene lookup returns CDR1 MDHEN and CDR2 SYDVKM. Trimming took 5 bases from V and 5 from J, leaving 15 bases between them. The CDR3 runs to 14 residues.

The chain joins TRBV27 to TRBJ2-7, with D perhaps TRBD2 (5 bases). Trimming stripped 7 bases from V and 5 bases from J, with 15 bases between. Germline loops: CDR1 MNHEY, CDR2 SMNVEV (reference sequence). The CDR3 totals 13 residues. This CDR3 is CASTEAGRDEQYF. CDR3 bases: TGTGCCAGCACCGAGGCGGGTCGTGACGAGCAGTACTTC.

V is TRBV27 and J is TRBJ1-1; no reliable D call. The germline V gene encodes CDR1 MNHEY and CDR2 SMNVEV (reference sequence). The ends were cut back, 5 bases at V and 7 bases at J, with 14 bases in the middle. This CDR3 has 13 residues. The CDR3 coding sequence is TGTGCCAGCAGTCGCGACTATCGTTTTGAAGCTTTCTTT. Amino acid sequence: CASSRDYRFEAFF.

This clone was seen just once. J is TRBJ1-1 and V is TRBV7-2, with D unresolved. The CDR3 length is 14 residues. CDR1 SGHTA and CDR2 FQGNSA come from the germline V gene. Trimming left V 1 base short and J 0 bases short, with 6 bases between. The CDR3: CASSLEQLNTEAFF. CDR3 coding DNA: TGTGCCAGCAGCTTAGAACAGTTGAACACTGAAGCTTTCTTT.

This clone has just one count. The CDR3 region has the DNA TGTGCCAGCAGCTTTACCGGGACAGCGAATGGCTACACCTTC. This translates into CASSFTGTANGYTF. The genes are TRBV5-4 and TRBJ1-2; TRBD1 aligns across 7 bases. Per the germline V gene, CDR1 is SGHNT and CDR2 is YYREEE (reference sequence). Unmatched junction bases numbered 7, after V lost 2 bases and J lost 6 bases. The CDR3 covers 14 residues.

V gene TRBV11-2 combines with J gene TRBJ1-1; D call uncertain. In germline, CDR1 is SGHAT, CDR2 FQNNGV. The CDR3 spans 15 residues. V was trimmed by 0 bases and J by 0 bases, leaving 8 bases between them. The chain's CDR3 is CASSLEPGLNTEAFF. CDR3 sequence (DNA): TGTGCCAGCAGCTTAGAGCCCGGGCTGAACACTGAAGCTTTCTTT.

This rearrangement joins TRBV21-1 to TRBJ1-5. TRBV21-1 is reported as a pseudogene. The length of the CDR3 is 12 residues. The CDR3 coding sequence is TGTGCCAGCAGGCGGGACAATCAGCCCCAGCATTTT. Translation: CASRRDNQPQHF.

This chain uses TRBV5-1 with TRBJ2-1; TRBD2 matches at 7 bases. CDR3 length: 16 residues. Losses at the gene ends were 0 bases for V and 4 bases for J; bases not matched to a gene: 7. CDR1 and CDR2 (germline): SGHRS, YFSETQ. The CDR3 DNA is TGCGCCAGCAGCTTGGACGGCGGGGGTCAGTACAATGAGCAGTTCTTC. Translated, it gives CASSLDGGGQYNEQFF.

The chain couples TRBV23-1 to TRBJ2-3; a possible D gene is TRBD2 (5 bases). TRBV23-1 is reported as an ORF; its role is uncertain. V dropped 6 bases and J dropped 0 bases, with 10 bases sitting between them. The length of the CDR3 is 14 residues. The CDR3 region is CASSPGLSTDTQYF. The CDR3 bases are TGCGCCAGCAGCCCTGGACTTAGCACAGATACGCAGTATTTT.

A single count supports this clone. J is TRBJ1-6 and V is TRBV2, with D maybe TRBD1 (5 bases). Germline CDR1 and CDR2: SNHLY and FYNNEI. The CDR3 has 13 amino acids. Trimming pared 7 bases from V and 9 bases from J, leaving 13 bases between. The DNA of the CDR3 is TGTGCCAGCATGGAGCAGGGTAGTTCACCCCTCCACTTT. Translation gives CASMEQGSSPLHF. Full variable domain (outside the CDR3, taken from reference TRBV2 and TRBJ1-6): EPEVTQTPSHQVTQMGQEVILRCVPISNHLYFYWYRQILGQKVEFLVSFYNNEISEKSEIFDDQFSVERPDGSNFTLKIRSTKLEDSAMYFCASMEQGSSPLHFGNGTRLTVT.

The chain employs TRBV10-3 and TRBJ1-4; unclear D gene. The CDR3 is 15 amino acids. Trimming stripped 0 bases from V and 4 bases from J, with 9 bases between. Germline V gene sequence: CDR1 ENHRY, CDR2 SYGVKD. In DNA, the CDR3 is TGTGCCATCAGTGAGTCGATAGGGATTAATGAAAAACTGTTTTTT. Its protein product is CAISESIGINEKLFF.

V gene TRBV7-8 combines with J gene TRBJ1-1; D is ambiguous. CDR1 is SGHVS, CDR2 FQNEAQ, per germline. This CDR3 contains 14 residues. V was cut by 5 bases and J by 7 bases, with 17 bases left in between. The CDR3 loop is CASSAGAAKLEAFF. CDR3 sequence (DNA): TGTGCCAGCAGCGCCGGCGCGGCGAAACTTGAAGCTTTCTTT.

This clone was counted once. This chain links TRBV10-3 with TRBJ2-1; TRBD2 matches 13 bases. Germline trimming cut 5 bases from V and 6 bases from J; bases unmatched to any gene: 10. CDR1 ENHRY and CDR2 SYGVKD come from the germline V gene. There are 17 residues in the CDR3. DNA of the CDR3: TGTGCCATCAGTTTAGGGGGGACTAGCGGGATTAGCAATGAGCAGTTCTTC. It codes for CAISLGGTSGISNEQFF.

The rearrangement links TRBV5-1 to TRBJ1-1; TRBD1 agrees at 7 bases. The CDR3 sequence is 15 residues long. CDR1 is SGHRS, CDR2 YFSETQ, per germline. V was pared by 2 bases and J by 4 bases, with 8 bases of the junction left unmatched. The CDR3 DNA reads TGCGCCAGCAGCTTCCAAGGGGGCTGGGGCACTGAAGCTTTCTTT. Translation: CASSFQGGWGTEAFF. Supplemented by reference TRBV5-1 and TRBJ1-1, the full variable domain reads KAGVTQTPRYLIKTRGQQVTLSCSPISGHRSVSWYQQTPGQGLQFLFEYFSETQRNKGNFPGRFSGRQFSNSRSEMNVSTLELGDSALYLCASSFQGGWGTEAFFGQGTRLTVV.

The V call is TRBV10-2, the J call TRBJ2-7; D remains ambiguous. The CDR3 is made up of 13 amino acids. Trimming left V 10 bases short and J 3 bases short, with 16 bases between. The germline V gene encodes CDR1 WSHSY and CDR2 SAAADI. The CDR3 nucleotides are TGCGCCACTCAGCCCCGGCCCAACTACGAGCAGTACTTC. It translates to CATQPRPNYEQYF.

The V gene is TRBV2, the J gene TRBJ2-3; possibly TRBD2 for D (6 bases). The V gene's germline CDR1 is SNHLY and CDR2 FYNNEI. The CDR3 is made up of 16 amino acids. V was pared by 2 bases and J by 5 bases, with 17 bases between. CDR3 in amino acids: CASSETRGGVVDTQYF. CDR3 sequence (DNA): TGTGCCAGCAGTGAAACGCGGGGCGGGGTGGTAGATACGCAGTATTTT.